Following are 12 T cell receptor beta chains from one sample sequenced in a study of blood T cell repertoires in COVID-19. TCRdb keeps only in-frame clones here, not all; method: immunoSEQ multiplex PCR. The top ten clones hold less than 3% of a sample with nearly 300,000 clones, roughly 86% of them seen once. Material for sequencing was PBMCs or T cells enriched from blood (not recorded which). The receptors originated from a woman in her fifties or sixties who had been exposed to COVID-19.

The chain has TRBV30 and TRBJ1-1; unclear D gene. The germline gives CDR1 GTSNPN, CDR2 SVGIG (reference sequence). The V and J ends lost 4 bases and 1 base respectively, with 13 bases between them. The CDR3 loop spans 14 amino acids. The CDR3 spells CAWTVMGRNTEAFF. The CDR3 DNA follows: TGTGCCTGGACAGTTATGGGCAGGAACACTGAAGCTTTCTTT.

The J gene is TRBJ2-6, the V gene TRBV2, with D unresolved. Germline CDR1 and CDR2: SNHLY and FYNNEI. With 6 bases removed from V and 2 bases from J, the gap between germline ends came to 11 bases. The CDR3 contains 15 residues. CDR3 DNA sequence: TGTGCCAGCAGCGCCGGCAGGACTGGGGCCAACGTCCTGACTTTC. Protein product: CASSAGRTGANVLTF.

The chain recombines TRBV28 with TRBJ2-7; 9 bases fit TRBD1. V was clipped by 8 bases and J by 7 bases; unmatched bases: 15. This CDR3 has 15 amino acids. The germline gives CDR1 MDHEN, CDR2 SYDVKM. CDR3 amino acids: CASLGRDRVWREQYF. The CDR3 region has the DNA TGTGCCAGCCTCGGCCGGGACAGGGTTTGGAGGGAGCAGTACTTC.

The genes are TRBV27 and TRBJ1-1; 8 bases align to TRBD1. CDR3 length equals 14 residues. J was trimmed by 5 bases and V by 6 bases; bases with no gene match: 8. Germline V gene sequence: CDR1 MNHEY, CDR2 SMNVEV (reference sequence). The CDR3 spells CASSPRTGWTEAFF. As DNA, the CDR3 is TGTGCCAGCAGCCCGAGGACAGGGTGGACTGAAGCTTTCTTT.

In its sample, this clone was seen a few times. The chain carries TRBV5-4 and TRBJ1-1, with 8 bases fitting TRBD1. The CDR3 is 15 residues long. Germline trimming cut 1 base from V and 1 base from J; bases unmatched to any gene: 3. Germline assignment: CDR1 SGHNT and CDR2 YYREEE (reference sequence). The DNA of the CDR3 is TGTGCCAGCAGCTTGCCGACAGGGGAGAACACTGAAGCTTTCTTT. Amino acids: CASSLPTGENTEAFF.

This chain joins TRBV2 and TRBJ1-3; D uncertain. The V gene lost 10 bases and the J gene lost 2 bases, with 12 bases spanning the gap. CDR3 length: 13 residues. Germline values: CDR1 SNHLY, CDR2 FYNNEI. The CDR3 region is CAIKRGAGNTIYF. The CDR3 nucleotides are TGTGCCATCAAACGGGGAGCTGGAAACACCATATATTTT.

The rearrangement joins TRBV4-1 to TRBJ2-1, with D possibly matching TRBD1 (6 bases). This CDR3 spans 15 amino acids. The germline gives CDR1 MGHRA, CDR2 YSYEKL. V lost 3 bases and J lost 5, with 14 bases in between. In nucleotides, the CDR3 is TGCGCCAGCAGCCAGCCGAGGACAGCCCACAATGAGCAGTTCTTC. Amino acid sequence: CASSQPRTAHNEQFF.

The V call is TRBV12-3 or TRBV12-4, the J call TRBJ2-1; TRBD1 matches 8 bases. V lost 0 bases, J lost 14 bases, and 6 bases stayed unmatched. The CDR3 contains 13 residues. The DNA of the CDR3 is TGTGCCAGCAGTTTAGCGGGACAGGCGAGCAAGTTCTTC. As protein: CASSLAGQASKFF.

The chain employs TRBV5-1 and TRBJ2-3, with TRBD2 matching over 9 bases. The germline V gene has CDR1 SGHRS and CDR2 YFSETQ. The V and J ends lost 4 bases and 8 bases, in that order; junction bases with no gene match: 14. The CDR3 is 16 amino acids. CDR3 nucleotides: TGCGCCAGCAGCCGATCTGAGGCGGGGGGGCCGGCTACGCAGTATTTT. It codes for CASSRSEAGGPATQYF.

The CDR3 sequence is CASSQRKRADTQYF. CDR3 in DNA: TGTGCCAGCAGCCAACGGAAGAGAGCGGATACGCAGTATTTT. The rearrangement joins TRBV14 to TRBJ2-3, with D unresolved. The length of the CDR3 is 14 residues. Trimming stripped 2 bases from V and 6 bases from J, with 12 bases between. Germline CDR1 reads SGHDN; CDR2 reads FVKESK.

The chain employs TRBV19 and TRBJ2-4; D gene unclear. In germline, CDR1 is LNHDA, CDR2 SQIVND (reference sequence). Trimming stripped 6 bases from V and 9 bases from J, with 21 bases between. The CDR3 contains 15 residues. DNA for the CDR3: TGTGCCAGTAGATTGGGCCATCAGACGATGGGCATTCAGTACTTC. Its protein is CASRLGHQTMGIQYF.

This clone was observed a single time. The chain employs TRBV7-2 and TRBJ2-7; D perhaps matches TRBD1 (6 bases). The CDR3 is made up of 17 amino acids. Trimming took off 5 bases at V and 2 bases at J, with 22 bases between the two ends. Germline loops: CDR1 SGHTA, CDR2 FQGNSA. CDR3 DNA sequence: TGTGCCAGCAGCCCCAGAAGGTCGGCAGGGGACACCTACGAGCAGTACTTC. It codes for CASSPRRSAGDTYEQYF.